A single TCR beta chain is shown here with its context. Its recognized antigen is unknown. Within one base of it there is no much larger clone, and no base qualities were kept. Patients with autoimmune disease history or receiving systemic immunosuppression were excluded from the trial. Peripheral blood for TCR sequencing was collected from all dose cohorts at baseline, on cycle 4 day 1, and on cycle 7 day 1. The samples were taken from a phase I, first-in-human, multicenter, open-label dose-escalation trial of ivuxolimab. The trial enrolled adults with locally advanced or metastatic head and neck squamous cell, hepatocellular, melanoma or renal cell carcinoma. Before TCR sequencing, CD4+ T cells and CD8+ T cells were sorted from peripheral blood as separate populations. The data are from a study of OX40 agonist ivuxolimab in advanced cancers. Broadly, across the study: Ivuxolimab, which targeted the costimulatory receptor OX40 (CD134), was an agonistic, fully human IgG2 monoclonal antibody. Intravenous ivuxolimab was administered to patients every 2 weeks at six dose levels: 0.01, 0.1, 0.3, 1.5, 3 and 10 mg/kg. Of the approximately 50 dose-escalation patients, hepatocellular carcinoma was present in about 19, melanoma in about 15, renal cell carcinoma in 9 and head and neck cancer in 9. A male proportion of 82.7% and a mean age of approximately 61 years, ranging from roughly 23 to 79, were recorded for the dose-escalation cohort. Prior anti-PD-1, anti-PD-L1 or anti-CTLA-4 therapy was permitted, and approximately 41% of dose-escalation patients had received checkpoint inhibitors. Partial responses occurred in three dose-escalation patients: two with cutaneous melanoma and one with hepatocellular carcinoma. Peripheral TCRbeta sequencing aimed to test whether ivuxolimab altered TCR sequence diversity and caused clonal T-cell expansion. The monotherapy dose-escalation portion (N ≈ 52 patients) of the phase I ivuxolimab trial is reported in the paper.

Broad study findings and their caveats: In partial responders in the 0.1-3.0 mg/kg groups, normalized peripheral clonal expansion was found to be among the lowest, especially among CD8+ T cells. Low levels of normalized T-cell clonal expansion were also seen in some nonresponding patients. Clonal expansion of both CD4+ and CD8+ blood T cells was observed from baseline to week 6 at doses 0.1 to 3.0 mg/kg. Which antigens the clonally expanded peripheral T cells were specific for was not determined. After ivuxolimab, CD8+ T cells had more expanded clones than CD4+ T cells on average.

Genomic DNA was extracted from sorted cells for sequencing of the TCRbeta CDR3 region. The immunoSEQ Assay was used to sequence the TCRbeta CDR3 regions. TCRdb limited this immuneACCESS table to in-frame rearrangements with V and J called. A share of clones is missing; checked studies link under half to unresolved V genes, and the rest is unexplained. The sample has roughly 40,000 clones on record, about 87% of them singletons. The ten largest account for about 6.3% of the sample. The CDR3 contains 14 residues, cysteine and phenylalanine counted. Only CDR3 DNA remains: 42 bases, in frame from the first base. Trimming takes 3 bases off V and 2 bases off J; junction bases not matched to a gene: 3. From a lookup of the germline V gene, CDR1 and CDR2 are MGHRA and YSYEKL.

The sequenced sample was CD4+ or CD8+ T cells sorted from blood, obtained in a trial of the OX40 agonist ivuxolimab. The sequence derives from an adult with an advanced solid tumor such as melanoma, head and neck, liver or kidney cancer. The V and J segments used are TRBV4-1 and TRBJ2-7; the junction holds 8 bases that match TRBD2. The base sequence is TGCGCCAGCAGCCAGCTAGCGGGCACCTACGAGCAGTACTTC. Its translation is CASSQLAGTYEQYF.